What follows is one T cell receptor (beta chain) and its context. This clone has more than one count but fewer than ten. What antigen it recognizes has not been identified. No much larger clonotype is one base removed from it; base qualities were not supplied. This specimen comes from a study of blood T cell repertoires in COVID-19 (dated by TCRdb to 2018 to 2021). Regarding the research as a whole: Samples from collaborators originated in the United States, Italy and Spain and spanned both the acute and convalescent phases of COVID-19. The repertoires were made available in a free public database intended to serve as a resource for research on the immune response to SARS-CoV-2. HLA class I and class II types, where available, came from metadata supplied by the sample provider rather than from assay-based typing. Nearly every sample came with metadata listing a de-identified subject ID, COVID-19 status, age in years and sex. The material from the prospective study consisted of cDNA or gDNA derived from T cells, B-cell-depleted T cells, or PBMCs. Samples were obtained from the ongoing ImmuneRACE study (first 160 participants) and from 1,254 subjects provided by 6 global collaborators. Subjects who had been exposed to COVID-19, were actively infected with it, or had recovered from it provided the deeply sampled blood TCRbeta repertoires that made up the dataset. Study-wide findings and limitations: The amount of clinical and demographic metadata varied by source and participant and was provided uncurated.

TCRbeta CDR3 regions were amplified from genomic DNA using the immunoSEQ Assay, a bias-controlled multiplex PCR. As for how the authors treated the data: Within the assay, amplification of reference gene primers was used to estimate how many nucleated cells each sample contained. To quantify the absolute abundance of each unique TCRbeta CDR3 rearrangement, sequence reads were collapsed and filtered. For each sample, productive Simpson clonality was calculated by taking the square root of Simpson's diversity index across productive rearrangements. TCRdb stores this immuneACCESS table with in-frame sequences only. Part of the clones is absent; in the studies checked, under half of the shortfall reflects unresolved V genes, and no reason is known for the rest. For V, J and clone size, that table is used; D and trimming come from the DNA. Here the sample has hundreds of thousands of clones; approximately 86% occur a single time. The top ten clones comprise over 1% of the sample.

Germline trimming amounts to 6 bases on V and 12 bases on J, with 10 as the count of junction bases outside the gene matches. From its cysteine to its phenylalanine, the CDR3 spans 13 amino acids. Of the read, only the CDR3 DNA is kept; its 39 bases are in frame from base 1. Collaborating institutions collected whole blood in K2EDTA tubes following their own protocols. For TCRbeta analysis, collaborator samples were shipped as frozen whole blood, as isolated PBMCs, or as DNA extracted from either sample type. The receptor's source is a man in his 70s with acute or convalescent COVID-19. The sequencing sample was made of peripheral blood. This chain is built from TRBV12-3 or TRBV12-4 and TRBJ1-1, and TRBD1 aligns with 10 junction nucleotides. The DNA is TGTGCCAGCAGCCTAGCAGGGACAGGGGCCCCTTTCTTT. Its amino acids are CASSLAGTGAPFF.